These T cell receptor beta chains were read from a single sample in a study of shared clonotypes between healthy human individuals. Libraries were prepared by immunoSEQ multiplex PCR; TCRdb keeps only in-frame clonotypes and omits some of them. There are a few hundred thousand clones in the sample; roughly 85% occur only once, and over 9.5% lies in the top ten. The sequenced material came from PBMCs. All receptors come from a woman between 40 and 55 years old in good health. Some clones in this sample may be carry-over from other donors' samples. CDR3s include the opening cysteine and the closing phenylalanine or tryptophan. D genes are given only for firm matches. Clone sizes are given selectively: once, few, many, or a class where the clone is expanded.

NA	TRBV11-2	TRBJ2-1	16	TRBD2	TGTGCCAGCAGCTCCTCCTTTTTAGCGGGAGGGAGTGAGCAGTTCTTC	CASSSSFLAGGSEQFF
NA	TRBV9	TRBJ1-3	14	NA	TGTGCCAGCAGCGTGCCAGGGGCCGGAAACACCATATATTTT	CASSVPGAGNTIYF
few	TRBV10-2	TRBJ2-1	15	TRBD2	TGCGCCAGCGTCCCTAGCGGGAGGGCCCTCAATGAGCAGTTCTTC	CASVPSGRALNEQFF
many	TRBV18	TRBJ2-7	14	NA	TGTGCCAGCTCACCTGGCTGGGACACATACGAGCAGTACTTC	CASSPGWDTYEQYF
NA	TRBV30	TRBJ1-5	13	NA	TGTGCCTGGAGCGTCAGGGGCAATCAGCCCCAGCATTTT	CAWSVRGNQPQHF
NA	TRBV4-1	TRBJ1-5	15	NA	TGCGCCAGCAGCCAAGATTACCCTTACAATCAGCCCCAGCATTTT	CASSQDYPYNQPQHF
NA	TRBV4-3	TRBJ1-4	19	NA	TGCGCCAGCAGCCAAGCGTCGTCCGGGGGATCTGCAACTAATGAAAAACTGTTTTTT	CASSQASSGGSATNEKLFF
NA	TRBV5-1	TRBJ2-7	13	NA	TGCGCCAGCAGCTTGATAATTTTCGAGGAGCAGTACTTC	CASSLIIFEEQYF
NA	TRBV7-2	TRBJ2-5	15	TRBD1	TGTGCCAGCAGCGGGACAGGGGGGAAAAGGAGGACCCAGTACTTC	CASSGTGGKRRTQYF
NA	TRBV7-2	TRBJ2-7	15	TRBD2	TGTGCCAGCAGCTTAACGAGCGGGGCTATCTACGAGCAGTACTTC	CASSLTSGAIYEQYF
once	TRBV21-1	TRBJ2-1	15	NA	TGTGCCAGCAGCCAGGGCGGGACAAACCAGAATGAGCAGTTCTTC	CASSQGGTNQNEQFF
NA	TRBV7-3	TRBJ1-1	15	TRBD1	TGTGCCAGCAGCTTACAGGGGGCACGGACCACTGAAGCTTTCTTT	CASSLQGARTTEAFF
few	TRBV7-2	TRBJ1-2	12	NA	TGTGCCAGCAGCAAGAACAGCTATGGCTACACCTTC	CASSKNSYGYTF
once	TRBV28	TRBJ2-1	18	TRBD2	TGTGCCAGCAGTTTGATAACGCAGACTAGCGGGAGGAGGCATGAGCAGTTCTTC	CASSLITQTSGRRHEQFF
NA	TRBV5-1	TRBJ2-5	14	NA	TGCGCCAGCAGCTTGGGGGAGGACGGAGCGACCCAGTACTTC	CASSLGEDGATQYF
NA	TRBV5-1	TRBJ2-2	18	NA	TGCGCCAGCAGCTTGGGTGAAGGCCACCCCGCGAACACCGGGGAGCTGTTTTTT	CASSLGEGHPANTGELFF
NA	TRBV5-1	TRBJ1-2	15	NA	TGCGCCAGCAGCCCCGCGGGTAGCCGTGGTGAAGGCTACACCTTC	CASSPAGSRGEGYTF
few	TRBV11-2	TRBJ1-5	17	NA	TGTGCCAGCAGCTTATCCAGGGCTGTCTATAGCAATCAGCCCCAGCATTTT	CASSLSRAVYSNQPQHF
NA	TRBV27	TRBJ2-7	14	NA	TGTGCCAGCAGTTTAGGGCCCCAAACCTACGAGCAGTACTTC	CASSLGPQTYEQYF
few	TRBV6-5	TRBJ2-3	13	NA	TGTGCCAGCAATCTAGCCGGCGCAGATACGCAGTATTTT	CASNLAGADTQYF
NA	TRBV5-6	TRBJ1-1	16	NA	TGTGCCAGCAGCTATACCGGGACAAGCATGAACACTGAAGCTTTCTTT	CASSYTGTSMNTEAFF
NA	TRBV5-1	TRBJ2-1	18	TRBD2	TGCGCCAGCAGCGGGGGGACTAGCGGGTCCAGCTCCTACAATGAGCAGTTCTTC	CASSGGTSGSSSYNEQFF
NA	TRBV7-8	TRBJ1-4	14	TRBD1	TGTGCCAGCAGCTTAGCGACAGGGTATGAAAAACTGTTTTTT	CASSLATGYEKLFF
NA	TRBV28	TRBJ2-5	15	TRBD2	TGTGCCAGCAGTCCCGGACTAGCGGGAGCGGAGACCCAGTACTTC	CASSPGLAGAETQYF
NA	TRBV2	TRBJ1-2	13	NA	TGTGCCAGCAGGCAGCCGAATAACTATGGCTACACCTTC	CASRQPNNYGYTF
NA	TRBV13	TRBJ2-7	12	NA	TGTGCCAGCAGCCCCCGTTGGGGTGAGCAGTACTTC	CASSPRWGEQYF
NA	TRBV9	TRBJ2-7	13	TRBD1	TGTGCCAGCAGCATCGGACAGGGGTCAGAGCAGTACTTC	CASSIGQGSEQYF
once	TRBV25-1	TRBJ1-4	14	NA	TGTGCCAGCAGTGAATATGGTACAGATGAAAAACTGTTTTTT	CASSEYGTDEKLFF
NA	TRBV5-1	TRBJ2-5	15	TRBD2	TGCGCCAGCAGCTCGACTAGCGGGAGTCTCGAGACCCAGTACTTC	CASSSTSGSLETQYF
NA	TRBV28	TRBJ2-7	12	NA	TGTGCCAGCACCGCGACTAGCTACGAGCAGTACTTC	CASTATSYEQYF
few	TRBV5-1	TRBJ2-5	14	NA	TGCGCCAGCAGCCGCCATTACCCTCAAGAGACCCAGTACTTC	CASSRHYPQETQYF
NA	TRBV6-6	TRBJ2-2	15	TRBD1	TGTGCCAGCAAGTGGGGACAGGGTTACACCGGGGAGCTGTTTTTT	CASKWGQGYTGELFF
NA	TRBV7-2	TRBJ1-2	12	NA	TGTGCCAGCAGCTTAGTGGGAACTGGCTACACCTTC	CASSLVGTGYTF
NA	TRBV7-2	TRBJ2-7	13	NA	TGTGCCAGCAGCCGGGACCGGTTCTACGAGCAGTACTTC	CASSRDRFYEQYF
NA	TRBV7-2	TRBJ2-1	16	TRBD2	TGTGCCAGCAGCCCGAGAGCGGGAGTTGGTTACAATGAGCAGTTCTTC	CASSPRAGVGYNEQFF
once	TRBV18	TRBJ2-7	16	NA	TGTGCCAGCTCACCACCGGGGATGGGGGTCCCCTACGAGCAGTACTTC	CASSPPGMGVPYEQYF
NA	TRBV7-9	TRBJ1-2	14	NA	TGTGCCAGCAGCTGGGGGACCCGCAAGGACGGCTACACCTTC	CASSWGTRKDGYTF
NA	TRBV9	TRBJ2-7	14	TRBD2	TGTGCCAGCAGCGTAGGGGACTATACCTACGAGCAGTACTTC	CASSVGDYTYEQYF
NA	TRBV7-2	TRBJ2-1	15	NA	TGTGCCAGCAGCTTGGGCGGGAAGCGGCTGAATGAGCAGTTCTTC	CASSLGGKRLNEQFF
NA	TRBV28	TRBJ2-7	15	NA	TGTGCCAGCACTAGGATTAGCAACGCTGGCTACGAGCAGTACTTC	CASTRISNAGYEQYF